The 7 T cell receptor beta chains below come from one sample, sequenced in a study of Ad26.COV2.S vaccination and SARS-CoV-2 variants. Treatment noted: around 19 received Ad26.COV2.S at low or high dose, single or two shots; about 5 received placebo; per-sample allocation not given. Sampling occurred on day 63 after the first vaccine or placebo injection. The protocol was immunoSEQ multiplex PCR, while the TCRdb copy is restricted to in-frame clones and leaves out a portion. The data show about 350,000 clones, roughly 90% seen once. Material: peripheral blood, obtained in a trial of Ad26.COV2.S vaccine versus placebo. Source of these receptors: a person between 18 and 65 years old who received the Ad26.COV2.S COVID-19 vaccine or a placebo.

V is TRBV3-1 (or the pseudogene TRBV3-2) and J is TRBJ1-2, with unresolved D. V was trimmed by 0 bases and J by 8 bases, leaving 16 bases between them. CDR1 and CDR2 (germline): LGHDT, YNNKEL (reference sequence). The CDR3 runs 15 residues. The CDR3 loop reads CASSQDISSAGGYTF. Here the CDR3 DNA reads TGTGCCAGCAGCCAAGACATCAGTTCAGCGGGGGGCTACACCTTC.

This sequence joins TRBV7-9 and TRBJ2-2; 7 positions agree with TRBD1. V trimming: 8 bases; J trimming: 2 bases; junction bases outside the gene matches: 2. The CDR3 extends over 13 amino acids. Germline V gene data show CDR1 as SEHNR and CDR2 as FQNEAQ (reference sequence). This CDR3 reads CASRDSNTGELFF. In DNA, the CDR3 is TGTGCCAGCCGGGACAGCAACACCGGGGAGCTGTTTTTT.

The chain employs TRBV5-4 and TRBJ2-1; the D is unclear. Germline loops: CDR1 SGHNT, CDR2 YYREEE (reference sequence). V shed 0 bases and J shed 10 bases, with 8 bases lying between them. The CDR3 runs 12 residues. The CDR3 DNA is TGTGCCAGCAGCTTGGATTTACGGGAGCAGTTCTTC. This translates into CASSLDLREQFF.

The chain couples TRBV4-1 to TRBJ2-5; 7 bases align to TRBD2. Germline CDR1 MGHRA, CDR2 YSYEKL. The CDR3 is made up of 15 amino acids. The junction had 4 bases not matched to a gene; V was cut back by 0 bases and J by 3 bases. CDR3 sequence (DNA): TGCGCCAGCAGCCAAGAATGGCTAGCGGAAGAGACCCAGTACTTC. Translating it yields CASSQEWLAEETQYF.

The chain recombines TRBV7-6 with TRBJ2-7; 10 bases agree with TRBD2. The CDR3 spans 14 residues. J was trimmed by 5 bases and V by 5 bases; bases with no gene match: 6. Germline V lookup: CDR1 SGHVS, CDR2 FNYEAQ. The DNA of the CDR3 is TGTGCCAGCAGCCCGGGGACTAGCGCCAACGAGCAGTACTTC. Translated, it gives CASSPGTSANEQYF. Filled out from reference TRBV7-6 and TRBJ2-7, the complete variable domain reads GAGVSQSPRYKVTKRGQDVALRCDPISGHVSLYWYRQALGQGPEFLTYFNYEAQQDKSGLPNDRFSAERPEGSISTLTIQRTEQRDSAMYRCASSPGTSANEQYFGPGTRLTVT.

The V call is TRBV27, the J call TRBJ2-7; 8 positions match TRBD1. The junction had 7 bases not matched to a gene; V was cut back by 5 bases and J by 7 bases. This CDR3 has 13 amino acids. Germline V gene lookup returns CDR1 MNHEY and CDR2 SMNVEV (reference sequence). The DNA of the CDR3 is TGTGCCAGCAGTCTTCAGGGGGCCCGGGAGCAGTACTTC. Residues: CASSLQGAREQYF.

V and J are TRBV13 and TRBJ2-1; possible D gene TRBD1, 6 bases. V lost 5 bases, J lost 5 bases, and 13 bases lay in between. The CDR3 runs to 14 residues. In germline, CDR1 is PRHDT, CDR2 FYEKMQ (reference sequence). CDR3 region: CASSMDSLNNEQFF. In DNA, the CDR3 is TGTGCCAGCAGCATGGACAGTTTAAACAATGAGCAGTTCTTC.